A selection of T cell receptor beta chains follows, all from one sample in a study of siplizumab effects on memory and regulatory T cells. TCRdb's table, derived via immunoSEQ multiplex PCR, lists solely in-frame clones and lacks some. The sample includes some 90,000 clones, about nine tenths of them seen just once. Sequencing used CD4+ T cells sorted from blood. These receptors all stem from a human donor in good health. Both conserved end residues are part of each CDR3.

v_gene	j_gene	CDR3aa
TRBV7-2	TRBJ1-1	CASSLWGNTEAFF
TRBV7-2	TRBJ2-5	CASSLPPPTGTQYF
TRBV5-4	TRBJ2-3	CASSLSSSSTDTQYF
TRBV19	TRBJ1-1	CASSIRAGRNGTEAFF
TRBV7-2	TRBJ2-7	CASTSRGRTNEQYF
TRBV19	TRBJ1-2	CASSIASRTPNYGYTF
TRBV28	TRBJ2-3	CASSSPRAASDTQYF
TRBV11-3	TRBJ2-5	CASSIQETQYF
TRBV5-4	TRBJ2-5	CASSLAGAGYLETQYF
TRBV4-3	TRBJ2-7	CASSQDGTGWGEQYF
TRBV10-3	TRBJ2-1	CAISQGQGADEQFF
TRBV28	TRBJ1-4	CASSLSWGAGNEKLFF
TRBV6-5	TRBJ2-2	CASSYHGTMGGELFF
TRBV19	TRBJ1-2	CASSRTRVEGYTF
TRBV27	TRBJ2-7	CASRDNRGPGYEQYF
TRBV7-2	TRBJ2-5	CASSLSGTGGQETQYF
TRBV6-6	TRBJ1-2	CASRHQGGVNYGYTF
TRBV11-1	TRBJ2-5	CASSHGLAGNQETQYF
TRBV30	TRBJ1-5	CAWDRVGQPQHF
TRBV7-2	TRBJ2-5	CASSLVLYPQETQYF